A selection of T cell receptor beta chains follows, all from one sample in a study of CXCR3-negative and CXCR3-positive naive CD8 T cells. TCRdb derives one entry per CDR3 protein from the 5' RACE reads, leaving out DNA. The ten most abundant clones cover 0.45% to 0.6% of a sample with about 150,000 distinct CDR3 sequences. What was sequenced was naive CXCR3+ CD8+ T cells from blood. These receptors originate from a human donor in good health. Some clones in this sample may be carry-over from other donors' samples. The CDR3 runs from the conserved cysteine through the conserved F or W.

J: TRBJ2-1
V: TRBV14
CDR3: CASSQVQGAYEQFF

J: TRBJ2-3
V: TRBV19
CDR3: CASSLLESTDTQYF

J: TRBJ2-7
V: TRBV20-1
CDR3: CGVTAAYEQYF

J: TRBJ1-5
V: TRBV7-3
CDR3: CASSGQGGQPQHF

J: TRBJ2-7
V: TRBV5-1
CDR3: CASSLATDYEQYF

J: TRBJ1-2
V: TRBV9
CDR3: CASSVGRPGYGYTF

J: TRBJ2-3
V: TRBV29-1
CDR3: CSVEEDGLAGTDTQYF

J: TRBJ2-3
V: TRBV4-2
CDR3: CASSPNPPDTQYF

J: TRBJ2-7
V: TRBV7-2
CDR3: CASSLARNGQGYLSYEQYF

J: TRBJ2-3
V: TRBV5-6
CDR3: CASSLAVGPASTDTQYF

J: TRBJ1-5
V: TRBV5-5
CDR3: CASSLYAGGGPQHF

J: TRBJ2-5
V: TRBV15
CDR3: CATSRGWTEETQYF

J: TRBJ2-1
V: TRBV7-2
CDR3: CASSSHGGPGNEQFF

J: TRBJ2-3
V: TRBV27
CDR3: CASSWGLTTDTQYF

J: TRBJ2-7
V: TRBV15
CDR3: CATSQPGQSYEQYF

J: TRBJ2-7
V: TRBV14
CDR3: CASSLGTPLSGRPFMSSYEQYF

J: TRBJ2-7
V: TRBV3-1
CDR3: CASSQDLTGAYEQYF

J: TRBJ1-2
V: TRBV12-3/TRBV12-4
CDR3: CASSLSLRADGYTF

J: TRBJ1-3
V: TRBV6-5
CDR3: CASSPYLTAGNTIYF

J: TRBJ2-3
V: TRBV3-1
CDR3: CASSQDGSGGASSTDTQYF

J: TRBJ1-5
V: TRBV6-5
CDR3: CASSTRGVFGQPQHF

J: TRBJ2-1
V: TRBV29-1
CDR3: CSGREGRVNEQFF

J: TRBJ2-7
V: TRBV7-9
CDR3: CASSFVAGAYEQYF

J: TRBJ2-7
V: TRBV29-1
CDR3: CSVVGGNHYEQYF

J: TRBJ2-4
V: TRBV11-2
CDR3: CASTQPGDGGIQYF

J: TRBJ2-1
V: TRBV27
CDR3: CASSLVESQSEQFF

J: TRBJ1-6
V: TRBV6-5
CDR3: CASSFRTGSYNSPLHF

J: TRBJ2-3
V: TRBV3-1
CDR3: CASSPTGLAGYTDTQYF

J: TRBJ2-7
V: TRBV27
CDR3: CASSPRQRGYEQYF

J: TRBJ2-2
V: TRBV5-1
CDR3: CASSLTDTGELFF

J: TRBJ2-1
V: TRBV10-1
CDR3: CASSDARPWMDEQFF

J: TRBJ1-1
V: TRBV11-2
CDR3: CASSHRTGLNTEAFF

J: TRBJ2-3
V: TRBV15
CDR3: CATSRDTENTGLGTDTQYF

J: TRBJ2-2
V: TRBV7-9
CDR3: CASAGTSGNTGELFF

J: TRBJ2-2
V: TRBV21-1
CDR3: CASSRRLLAENTGELFF

J: TRBJ2-7
V: TRBV27
CDR3: CASSPPGYEQYF

J: TRBJ2-1
V: TRBV7-9
CDR3: CASSQPGQGTANEQFF

J: TRBJ2-1
V: TRBV20-1
CDR3: CSASALGTAYNEQFF

J: TRBJ2-1
V: TRBV2
CDR3: CASIRSGDYNEQFF

J: TRBJ1-1
V: TRBV13
CDR3: CASSLRATNEAFF

J: TRBJ2-5
V: TRBV6-5
CDR3: CASSYGVRGEVETQYF

J: TRBJ1-5
V: TRBV19
CDR3: CATGDVGGASNQPQHF

J: TRBJ1-1
V: TRBV19
CDR3: CASSIVPGREAFF

J: TRBJ2-1
V: TRBV18
CDR3: CASSPIGGIYNEQFF

J: TRBJ2-7
V: TRBV5-6
CDR3: CASSLEGRPFDEQYF

J: TRBJ1-1
V: TRBV28
CDR3: CASSGSRAGDGDTQYF

J: TRBJ2-3
V: TRBV7-3
CDR3: CASSLTGAVDTQYF

J: TRBJ1-2
V: TRBV9
CDR3: CASSAGQVANYGYTF

J: TRBJ2-1
V: TRBV24-1
CDR3: CATSDSQWRLSSYNEQFF

J: TRBJ2-1
V: TRBV4-2
CDR3: CASSQQGRDNEQFF

J: TRBJ2-1
V: TRBV24-1
CDR3: CATSGSRGTYNEQFF

J: TRBJ1-1
V: TRBV2
CDR3: CASSGGLGEAFF

J: TRBJ2-2
V: TRBV7-8
CDR3: CASNLNTGELFF

J: TRBJ2-7
V: TRBV27
CDR3: CASSLGSGFSYEQYF

J: TRBJ2-7
V: TRBV3-1
CDR3: CASSQEHEQYF